The subject of this entry is one TCR beta chain. This clonotype was seen many times. Its antigen has not been determined. The input lacks base qualities; no much larger clone sits a single base away. TCR beta CDR3 regions were amplified from RNA transcripts. For the first round of RT-PCR on the TCR CDR3, the HTBI primer set was used together with the Qiagen OneStep RT-PCR kit. Libraries were constructed in a second round of multiplex PCR, after which size selection and purification were performed. The libraries were sequenced on an Illumina HiSeq2000 using paired-end 100 bp reads. Per the authors' processing: SOAPnuke was used to process the raw data, throwing out any read that contained adapters or uncalled bases, had a mean Phred below 15, or lacked an exact constant-primer or identifier match. High-quality paired reads were merged using COPE v1.2.5, and each unique nucleotide sequence was defined as a clonotype. MiTCR v1.1 was used to align clonotypes to the IMGT TRBV, TRBD and TRBJ reference segments. The analysis was restricted to V-J combinations with a frequency above 0.0001, which together covered 99% to 99.2% of the repertoires. A TCS score was defined as the ratio between F50 (clonal expansion) and ExV (chaos), using BLOSUM62-based TCRdist between CDR3 peptides within each V-J. Welch's t-statistics and random forest reduced just over 500 V-J features to around 14, which were used in a naive Bayes classifier (R e1071). TCRdb reworked the public reads: Q25 trimming with fastp, MiXCR clone assembly, productive beta chains retained. Each record represents a unique CDR3 protein, reported with the most common genes and DNA among its rows. The authors' filters were not applied to this entry. For this sample there are 500,000 to 600,000 distinct CDR3 sequences; 15% to 20% appear just once. Roughly 47% of the sample is held by the ten biggest clonotypes.

This entry is derived from a study of T cells in Graves' hyperthyroidism and ophthalmopathy (dated by TCRdb to the late 2010s). Regarding the complete study: Peripheral blood was collected at initial diagnosis, before any treatment. To identify distinguishing TCR V-J signatures, a discovery cohort of around 100 patients was used, comprising 43 with Graves' ophthalmopathy and some 60 with stable Graves' hyperthyroidism. An independent validation cohort of 18 to 20 hyperthyroidism patients and 17 patients who later progressed to ophthalmopathy tested prospective prediction of ophthalmopathy. The approximately 100 discovery patients were randomly divided into training and test sets at a 7:3 ratio. In six Graves' hyperthyroidism patients, the study also compared T-cell repertoires from thyroid tissue with T-cell repertoires from blood. Once sampling was done, hyperthyroidism patients were given methimazole at a starting dose of 30 mg daily, whereas ophthalmopathy patients were given high-dose intravenous methylprednisolone. The paper describes TCR Vbeta CDR3 sequencing of 140 or so peripheral blood samples, made up of 43 ophthalmopathy patients, over 70 hyperthyroidism patients and 17 progressor patients.

Ophthalmopathy patients had moderately to severely active disease, Clinical Activity Score of at least 3, NOSPECS grade of at least 4, and duration under 3 months. The study excluded patients with uncontrolled infections, other autoimmune diseases, pregnancy or lactation. Clinical symptoms, serum thyroxine and TRAb, thyroid ultrasound, and orbital computed tomography formed the basis for the diagnoses. PBMCs were isolated from 8 to 10 ml of fresh peripheral blood by Ficoll-Paque density gradient centrifugation. Trizol reagent was used to extract total RNA, and RNA quality was then checked on an Agilent 2100 Bioanalyzer. The full study reports these points: Most expanded thyroid clonotypes (frequency above 0.001) were also detected in blood, suggesting blood repertoires may reflect thyroid immune responses. No statistical method was used to set the sample size in advance, and investigators knew the group allocation. In validation, the model predicted progression to ophthalmopathy a median of about 5.9 months before onset, with roughly 71% sensitivity and around 76% specificity. A model built on a 13 V-J signature distinguished ophthalmopathy from stable hyperthyroidism, reaching 85% to 90% sensitivity and around 81% specificity in cross-validation and 80%/75% in testing.

Sequencing was performed on blood. The clonotype was recovered from a man aged 40-50 years with Graves' ophthalmopathy.

The CDR3 corresponds to CASSQDGARTDTQYF. In nucleotide form, the sequence is TGCGCCAGCAGCCAAGATGGGGCCCGCACAGATACGCAGTATTTT. The chain is made from TRBV4-3 and TRBJ2-3; the D gene is perhaps TRBD1, on 5 matching bases. According to the germline V gene, CDR1 reads LGHNA and CDR2 reads YSLEER. The CDR3, cysteine through phenylalanine, is 15 amino acids long. Solely the CDR3 DNA is kept, with 45 bases framed from the first base. A distance of 8 bases separates the germline ends of V and J, which lose 0 bases and 1 base respectively.